This T cell receptor (beta chain) emerged from a study of shared clonotypes between healthy human individuals (dated by TCRdb to 2020 to 2021). Turning to the overall study: The cohort comprised a couple of women and a few men aged 18 to 49 years. For each donor, CD4 naive and CD4 memory were each given three plates, CD8 naive was given two plates, and CD8 memory was given one plate. To estimate repertoire size and how much clonotype sharing occurs between individuals, the study deeply sequenced the blood TCR repertoires of about 5 healthy adults. Different laboratories and diverse techniques were used to prepare libraries and sequence TCR repertoires, to increase sequencing depth and limit assay-specific biases. Leukapheresis yielded between about 0.9 and 9.5 billion PBMCs per donor. The investigation overall reported the following: Clonotypes shared by all four sorted-subset donors showed higher generation probabilities than non-shared clonotypes. Sampling was limited to blood, and TCR repertoires in tissue likely differ from TCR repertoires in blood. Sharing across four donors was observed for about 5% of naive CD4, over 3% of naive CD8, 2% to 2.5% of memory CD4, and 0.4% of memory CD8 clonotypes. Because the study included only a small number of donors, the genetic and exposure-history diversity represented was limited. Pairwise subsampling indicated that sequencing depth was expected to affect the degree of clonotype sharing among donors. Naive subsets generally had larger estimated clonotype richness than memory subsets. Incomplete sequencing was indicated by rarefaction of sorted-subset datasets, despite the large sequencing depth.

The CDR3, cysteine through phenylalanine, is 15 amino acids long. Only CDR3 DNA remains: 45 bases, in frame from the first base. The germline V gene yields MNHEY for CDR1 and SVGAGI for CDR2. Compared with germline, V lacks 6 bases and J lacks 6 bases; bases without a gene match: 8. For the CD8 naive samples, CD45RO-negative cells were positively selected for CCR7, yielding a CD45RA+CCR7+ population from which TemRA cells were excluded. The donors were healthy, HIV-negative adults who had no recently reported acute infections or vaccinations. Only Caucasian adults living in Nashville, Tennessee, USA were represented among the donors. Blood was obtained by leukapheresis, after which PBMCs were separated by Ficoll-Histopaque density gradient centrifugation and cryopreserved in liquid nitrogen vapor phase. Analytical flow cytometry was used to check the purity and quantity of each magnetically sorted T cell population. Genomic DNA was isolated from every sorted fraction and measured by UV absorbance on a Nanodrop 2000c.

About this clone: This clone's antigen is unknown. Per-nucleotide qualities are absent, and no much larger clonotype sits a single base away.

Using the deep immunoSEQ assay, TCR CDR3 regions were amplified from genomic DNA by multiplex PCR. Genomic DNA extracted from each cell subset was distributed evenly over all wells of several immunoSEQ 96-well plates, and each plate served as one replicate. For sorted subsets, approximately 0.2 ug of genomic DNA, equivalent to 25,000 to 35,000 T cell genomes, went into each replicate PCR. The purified libraries were quantified using a Qubit 3.0 fluorometer, sized with a Bioanalyzer 2100, and then quantified again using the KAPA Library Quantification kit. Every immunoSEQ 96-well plate was sequenced on a dedicated single-read 150-cycle Illumina NextSeq 550 flow cell. As for the authors' bioinformatics: Because only junctional sequences without quality scores were contained in the immunoSEQ output, filtering matching that applied to full-length reads could not be performed. To assign V/J genes and CDR3, sequences were annotated using PyIR, a Python wrapper for IgBLAST v1.9, with IMGT germline references. Any read was removed if the V/J assignment was weak (E-value above 1e-6), the CDR3 was missing, or the read contained stop codons, out-of-frame junctions, or ambiguous translated residues. V3J clonotypes were defined by identical inferred V gene, J gene, and CDR3 amino acid sequence. Percentage overlap between repertoires was calculated by dividing the number of shared unique clonotypes by the size of the smaller repertoire. Repertoire richness was assessed with RTK rarefaction, the Chao1 estimator, and Recon v2.1 estimates of unobserved clonotypes. Generation probabilities for all TCRbeta clonotypes obtained by the gDNA method from a handful of donors were computed using OLGA. What TCRdb holds here is the immuneACCESS table cut down to in-frame rearrangements. Part of the clones is not present; checked against another copy, under half of the missing clones reflect an unresolved V gene, and the others are unexplained. V, J and clone size derive from that table, while D and trimming were established from the DNA sequence. For this sample the table gives hundreds of thousands of clones, of which roughly 95% were detected only once. The biggest ten clones account for roughly 0.1% of the sample.

The chain joins TRBV6-5 to TRBJ2-2; TRBD1 fits 9 bases in the junction. Sequenced: naive CD8+ T cells sorted from blood. This specimen's cell subset or site label, per the study, means: CD45RA+CCR7+. This receptor was taken from a woman younger than 45 in good health. The CDR3 corresponds to CASRRGTGIAGELFF. The nucleotide sequence is TGTGCCAGCAGAAGAGGGACAGGGATCGCCGGGGAGCTGTTTTTT.